This TCR beta chain comes out of a study of type 1 regulatory T cells. Study as a whole: This in vitro CD4 product, T-allo10, is enriched for Tr1 cells and alloantigen-specific.

Germline V gene sequence: CDR1 SGHRS, CDR2 YFSETQ. The CDR3 covers 16 residues. V dropped 1 base and J dropped 7; count of bases not matched to a gene: 6. In this sample, this clonotype turned up many times. Its antigen remains unknown. A single record per CDR3 protein comes from TCRdb applying MiXCR to the reads. The sample consists of 70,000 or so distinct CDR3 sequences, around 21% of them appearing once. Whole-study results and caveats: Tr1 cells had a more restricted TCR repertoire than non-Tr1 cells.

Sequenced: cultured type 1 regulatory T (Tr1) cells, either the whole culture or a sorted fraction (not recorded which). This rearrangement joins TRBV5-1 to TRBJ2-1; TRBD2 aligns across 12 bases. The clonotype comes from a human donor in good health. The CDR3 sequence is CASSLRLAGVVNEQFF. CDR3 DNA sequence: TGCGCCAGCAGCTTGAGACTAGCGGGAGTGGTGAATGAGCAGTTCTTC.